Listed below are T cell receptor beta chains from one sample, sequenced in a study of shared clonotypes between healthy human individuals. Method: immunoSEQ multiplex PCR; TCRdb's copy keeps in-frame clones and lacks some. Among under 1 million clones listed, nearly 95% were seen once. The specimen sequenced was naive CD8+ T cells sorted from blood. All receptors come from a man younger than 45 in good health. Each CDR3 is given with its conserved first and last residue. D genes are given only for firm matches. Only part of the rows carry a size: once, few, many, or a class if the clone is expanded.

j_call v_call d_call clone_size cdr3_nt cdr3_aa
TRBJ1-3 TRBV28 - - TGTGCCAGCAGTTTACAGGGACACGGCTCTGGAAACACCATATATTTT CASSLQGHGSGNTIYF
TRBJ2-1 TRBV28 TRBD2 - TGTGCCAGCAGTCTTGGGACTAGCGGACGTTTCCGCAATGAGCAGTTCTTC CASSLGTSGRFRNEQFF
TRBJ2-1 TRBV25-1 TRBD2 - TGTGCCAGCAGTGAGACCGGGACTAGCGGAAACTACAATGAGCAGTTCTTC CASSETGTSGNYNEQFF
TRBJ2-7 TRBV5-4 - - TGTGCCAGCAGCTTTTCCGGTGAGCAGTACTTC CASSFSGEQYF
TRBJ2-5 TRBV19 TRBD1 - TGTGCCAGTAGTCAAGGACAGGGGCAAGAGACCCAGTACTTC CASSQGQGQETQYF
TRBJ2-6 TRBV7-8 TRBD2 - TGTGCCAGCAGCCCTGGGGAGGGATCGGGGGCCAACGTCCTGACTTTC CASSPGEGSGANVLTF
TRBJ2-1 TRBV28 - once TGTGCCAGCAGTTCACCCCGGAGGGTAGACCTGAATGAGCAGTTCTTC CASSSPRRVDLNEQFF
TRBJ1-2 TRBV27 TRBD1 - TGTGCCAGCAGTACGGGGAGACAGGGTGTTCGCGGCTACACCTTC CASSTGRQGVRGYTF
TRBJ2-5 TRBV2 - - TGTGCCAGCAGTGACCCCCGACGTGAGGAGACCCAGTACTTC CASSDPRREETQYF
TRBJ2-1 TRBV13 - - TGTGCCAGCAGCTTATCCCCCAGCGGAGAGCAGTTCTTC CASSLSPSGEQFF
TRBJ2-7 TRBV28 - once TGTGCCAGCAGCTTATTCAGAGTTTCCTACGAGCAGTACTTC CASSLFRVSYEQYF
TRBJ2-2 TRBV28 - - TGTGCCAGCACAAAACAGAACACCGGGGAGCTGTTTTTT CASTKQNTGELFF
TRBJ2-1 TRBV4-3 - - TGCGCCAGCAGCCAAGATTTTCTCCGGGACTCCTACAATGAGCAGTTCTTC CASSQDFLRDSYNEQFF
TRBJ2-1 TRBV27 TRBD1 - TGTGCCAGCAGCGATTCCGGGACAGGGATGAATGAGCAGTTCTTC CASSDSGTGMNEQFF
TRBJ1-2 TRBV13 - - TGTGCCAGCAGCCCGGAAGGGGTGGGCTATGGCTACACCTTC CASSPEGVGYGYTF
TRBJ1-1 TRBV19 - - TGTGCCAGTGAAGGACAGCTAGATGAAGCTTTCTTT CASEGQLDEAFF
TRBJ1-3 TRBV4-1 TRBD1 once TGCGCCAGCAGCCTCACAGGGGGATCAGGAAACACCATATATTTT CASSLTGGSGNTIYF
TRBJ1-3 TRBV5-8 - - TGTGCCAGCAGCTTGGTATTTGGCAGCTCTGGAAACACCATATATTTT CASSLVFGSSGNTIYF
TRBJ2-1 TRBV7-9 - - TGTGCCAGCAGTTCAACATGGCAGCGAACCCTATACAATGAGCAGTTCTTC CASSSTWQRTLYNEQFF
TRBJ2-1 TRBV12-5 - - TGTGCTAGTGGGGGGGGCAATGAGCAGTTCTTC CASGGGNEQFF
TRBJ2-7 TRBV2 TRBD2 - TGTGCCAGCAGTTCTAGCGGGACTTTCTACGAGCAGTACTTC CASSSSGTFYEQYF
TRBJ2-1 TRBV7-3 TRBD2 - TGTGCCAGCAGCCCAGGCCTATTGAGCGGGAGCCCGAGCTCCTACAATGAGCAGTTCTTC CASSPGLLSGSPSSYNEQFF
TRBJ1-2 TRBV6-6 - - TGTGCCAGCAGTTACTCCCAGGGAGATGGCTACACCTTC CASSYSQGDGYTF
TRBJ1-4 TRBV11-2 - - TGTGCCAGCAGCTTAGGGGGGGAAAAACTGTTTTTT CASSLGGEKLFF
TRBJ2-2 TRBV27 - - TGTGCCAGCAGTCAAAGCACAGGGTTGCTGTTTTTT CASSQSTGLLFF
TRBJ2-3 TRBV4-1 TRBD1 - TGCGCCAGCAGCCAAGGGCTTGGGACAGCGACAGATACGCAGTATTTT CASSQGLGTATDTQYF
TRBJ2-2 TRBV7-9 TRBD1 - TGTGCCAGCAGCGTAACGGACAGGGAGTTTAGCGGGGAGCTGTTTTTT CASSVTDREFSGELFF
TRBJ1-2 TRBV5-1 - - TGCGCCAGCAGCTTCTATGGCAGGGTCGAGTCTGGCTACACCTTC CASSFYGRVESGYTF
TRBJ2-7 TRBV28 TRBD1 - TGTGCCAGCAGTTTCGGTGCAATGGACAGGGGAATTTACGAGCAGTACTTC CASSFGAMDRGIYEQYF
TRBJ2-2 TRBV28 - - TGTGGCTCGAATTTCGGCGGGACAGCCCGGTACACCGGGGAGCTGTTTTTT CGSNFGGTARYTGELFF
TRBJ2-7 TRBV28 TRBD1 - TGTGCCAGCAGTCCAAACACAGGGGAGCGAACCTACGAGCAGTACTTC CASSPNTGERTYEQYF